This is a list of T cell receptor beta chains from one sample in a study of T cell responses to AZD1222 COVID-19 vaccine. Measured with immunoSEQ multiplex PCR; TCRdb has only the in-frame clones, and not every one. The table shows 90,000 to 95,000 clones, with approximately 87% occurring only once. The sequenced sample was peripheral blood, obtained 28 days after the second AZD1222 dose. These receptors were taken from an adult who received the AZD1222 COVID-19 vaccine. Both conserved end residues are part of each CDR3. D genes are given only for firm matches. Where a row states a size, it is once, few, many or the class of an expanded clone; other rows omit it.

V	size	J	D	CDR3	DNA
TRBV12-3/TRBV12-4	NA	TRBJ2-7	NA	CASSLRSSGEQYF	TGTGCCAGCAGTTTAAGGTCTTCCGGGGAGCAGTACTTC
TRBV6-1	NA	TRBJ1-1	NA	CASSEGISNTEAFF	TGTGCCAGCAGTGAAGGGATATCGAACACTGAAGCTTTCTTT
TRBV4-2	NA	TRBJ1-3	NA	CASSQEPGASGNTIYF	TGTGCCAGCAGCCAAGAGCCGGGGGCCTCTGGAAACACCATATATTTT
TRBV3-1/TRBV3-2	NA	TRBJ1-2	NA	CASSQDFYGYTF	TGTGCCAGCAGCCAAGATTTCTATGGCTACACCTTC
TRBV6-2/TRBV6-3	NA	TRBJ2-3	NA	CASSHRETDTQYF	TGTGCCAGCAGTCACAGGGAAACAGATACGCAGTATTTT
TRBV2	NA	TRBJ2-7	TRBD1	CASSLFVGQGAIVYEQYF	TGTGCCAGCAGCCTCTTTGTAGGACAGGGGGCTATCGTCTACGAGCAGTACTTC
TRBV5-4	NA	TRBJ2-1	NA	CASSLDLTGSYNEQFF	TGTGCCAGCAGCTTGGATCTAACAGGCTCCTACAATGAGCAGTTCTTC
TRBV12-3/TRBV12-4	NA	TRBJ2-3	NA	CASKSTVTDTQYF	TGTGCCAGCAAAAGTACAGTAACCGATACGCAGTATTTT
TRBV28	NA	TRBJ1-1	NA	CASSSPGGPATEAFF	TGTGCCAGCAGTTCCCCCGGAGGTCCTGCCACTGAAGCTTTCTTT
TRBV7-2	NA	TRBJ2-3	NA	CASSLAGQGTDTQYF	TGTGCCAGCAGCTTAGCCGGCCAAGGCACAGATACGCAGTATTTT
TRBV21-1	NA	TRBJ1-1	NA	CASSYRGLGNTEAFF	TGTGCCAGCTCCTACAGGGGGCTTGGGAACACTGAAGCTTTCTTT
TRBV28	NA	TRBJ1-5	NA	CASSLLTVNQPQHF	TGTGCCAGCAGTTTATTAACAGTCAATCAGCCCCAGCATTTT
TRBV3-1/TRBV3-2	NA	TRBJ2-5	TRBD2	CASSQTGTSGRGETQYF	TGTGCCAGCAGCCAAACCGGGACTAGCGGGAGAGGAGAGACCCAGTACTTC
TRBV28	once	TRBJ1-1	NA	CATCFMGGGTEAFF	TGTGCCACCTGCTTTATGGGGGGCGGCACTGAAGCTTTCTTT
TRBV10-3	NA	TRBJ1-3	TRBD1	CAISPRDRGGGNTIYF	TGTGCCATCAGCCCCCGGGACAGGGGCGGAGGAAACACCATATATTTT
TRBV4-1	NA	TRBJ2-3	TRBD1	CASRPGQGATDTQYF	TGCGCCAGCAGGCCGGGACAGGGGGCGACAGATACGCAGTATTTT
TRBV7-9	NA	TRBJ1-1	NA	CASSPSRQSHTEAFF	TGTGCCAGCAGCCCGAGCAGACAGTCCCACACTGAAGCTTTCTTT
TRBV19	NA	TRBJ1-5	NA	CASSIVSKGDQPQHF	TGTGCCAGTAGTATAGTAAGCAAGGGGGATCAGCCCCAGCATTTT
TRBV5-6	NA	TRBJ1-2	NA	CASSLGHSRGYTF	TGTGCCAGCAGCTTGGGGCACTCTCGAGGCTACACCTTC
TRBV5-4	NA	TRBJ2-5	TRBD1	CASSLGDRTGEETQYF	TGTGCCAGCAGCTTGGGGGATCGGACAGGGGAAGAGACCCAGTACTTC
TRBV7-3	NA	TRBJ2-3	TRBD2	CASSWLGSGTTDTQYF	TGTGCCAGCAGCTGGTTGGGTAGCGGGACCACAGATACGCAGTATTTT
TRBV2	NA	TRBJ2-7	TRBD2	CASSEGREDHEQYF	TGTGCCAGCAGTGAAGGGCGGGAGGATCACGAGCAGTACTTC
TRBV28	few	TRBJ1-2	NA	CASSFTNYGYTF	TGTGCCAGCAGTTTTACAAACTATGGCTACACCTTC
TRBV30	NA	TRBJ1-2	NA	CAWKLNYGYTF	TGTGCCTGGAAATTAAACTATGGCTACACCTTC
TRBV19	NA	TRBJ1-4	TRBD1	CASSYRDSEKLFF	TGTGCCAGTAGTTACCGGGACAGTGAAAAACTGTTTTTT